This passage covers 9 T cell receptor beta chains from one sample sequenced in a study of T cells in Graves' hyperthyroidism and ophthalmopathy. From RNA transcripts, TCR beta CDR3 regions were amplified. Carried out on the TCR CDR3, a first-round RT-PCR used the HTBI primer set. TCRdb used MiXCR to reprocess the multiplex PCR reads, holding one entry per CDR3 protein. The table has 250,000 or so distinct CDR3 sequences, 13% to 15% seen once. Material: blood. The receptors originated from a woman aged 45-65 years with Graves' hyperthyroidism that later progressed to Graves' ophthalmopathy.

As concerns this clonotype: A much larger clone lies a single base off, so this may be a read error. V gene TRBV6-2 or TRBV6-3 combines with J gene TRBJ1-1; TRBD1 matches 8 bases. Looked up from germline, CDR1 is MNHEY and CDR2 is SVGEGT. V shed 5 bases, J shed 6 bases, and the junction held 8 bases outside the gene matches. This CDR3 is 14 amino acids long. CDR3 in amino acids: CASSVDRADAEAFF. CDR3 sequence (DNA): TGTGCCAGCAGTGTGGACAGGGCGGACGCTGAAGCTTTCTTT.

This clonotype was observed at least ten times. The rearrangement joins TRBV9 to TRBJ2-5; 12 bases map to TRBD1. Germline V gene sequence: CDR1 SGDLS, CDR2 YYNGEE. The CDR3 is made up of 16 amino acids. V shed 3 bases, J shed 3 bases, and the junction held 6 bases outside the gene matches. DNA of the CDR3: TGTGCCAGCAGCGCGGGACAGGGGGCAGGAAAAGAGACCCAGTACTTC. Translation: CASSAGQGAGKETQYF.

This clonotype was picked up many times. The J gene is TRBJ1-4, the V gene TRBV2; D is ambiguous. Trimming cost V 3 bases and J 5 bases, with 10 bases left between them. Germline loops: CDR1 SNHLY, CDR2 FYNNEI. The CDR3 is made up of 14 amino acids. The CDR3: CASSDRQSNEKLFF. In nucleotides, the CDR3 is TGTGCCAGCAGTGACAGACAATCAAATGAAAAACTGTTTTTT.

This clonotype appeared many times. The V call is TRBV28, the J call TRBJ1-5; no clear D gene. CDR3 size: 12 residues. Germline CDR1 is MDHEN and CDR2 is SYDVKM. The V end was cut by 8 bases, the J end by 4 bases, with 9 bases between. CDR3 sequence reads: CASRWSNQPQHF. For the CDR3, the DNA is TGTGCCAGCCGCTGGTCAAATCAGCCCCAGCATTTT.

This clonotype was seen at least ten times. V and J are TRBV28 and TRBJ1-4; D call uncertain. CDR3 length: 13 amino acids. Between the trimmed V and J ends, which lost 2 bases and 8 bases, there was a span of 9 bases. CDR1 is MDHEN, CDR2 SYDVKM, per germline. CDR3 coding DNA: TGTGCCAGCAGTTTAGGGTTTGGAGAAAAACTGTTTTTT. Translating gives CASSLGFGEKLFF.

The chain carries TRBV30 and TRBJ2-7, with D possibly matching TRBD2 (6 bases). Germline values: CDR1 GTSNPN, CDR2 SVGIG (reference sequence). CDR3 length: 12 amino acids. Trimming cost V 4 bases and J 7 bases, with 14 bases left between them. The CDR3 here is CAWNAPGGEQYF. The CDR3 coding sequence is TGTGCCTGGAACGCCCCCGGGGGTGAGCAGTACTTC. Filled out from reference TRBV30 and TRBJ2-7, the complete variable domain reads SQTIHQWPATLVQPVGSPLSLECTVEGTSNPNLYWYRQAAGRGLQLLFYSVGIGQISSEVPQNLSASRPQDRQFILSSKKLLLSDSGFYLCAWNAPGGEQYFGPGTRLTVT.

There are many counts of this clonotype. The chain couples TRBV7-2 to TRBJ2-7, with 9 bases aligning to TRBD1. Germline CDR1 reads SGHTA; CDR2 reads FQGNSA. The CDR3 has 15 amino acids. V shed 3 bases, J shed 5 bases, and the junction held 8 bases outside the gene matches. The CDR3 loop is CASSFAGTGSHEQYF. CDR3 bases: TGTGCCAGCAGCTTCGCCGGGACAGGGTCCCACGAGCAGTACTTC.

The rearrangement links TRBV20-1 to TRBJ2-1; TRBD2 matches 12 bases. This CDR3 spans 16 amino acids. The V and J ends lost 4 bases and 8 bases, in that order; junction bases with no gene match: 12. Looked up from germline, CDR1 is DFQATT and CDR2 is SNEGSKA (reference sequence). CDR3 in amino acids: CSANRTSGRKTDEQFF. The CDR3, as DNA: TGCAGTGCTAATAGAACTAGCGGGAGGAAAACGGATGAGCAGTTCTTC.

V gene TRBV9 combines with J gene TRBJ2-3; TRBD2 matches 16 bases. This CDR3 is built from 18 residues. V lost 3 bases to trimming and J lost 6 bases; unmatched junction nucleotides: 10. Germline values: CDR1 SGDLS, CDR2 YYNGEE. Here the CDR3 DNA reads TGTGCCAGCAGCGAGACCAGGGGACTAGCGGGAGGGCGGGATACGCAGTATTTT. Protein: CASSETRGLAGGRDTQYF. Full variable domain (outside the CDR3, taken from reference TRBV9 and TRBJ2-3): DSGVTQTPKHLITATGQRVTLRCSPRSGDLSVYWYQQSLDQGLQFLIQYYNGEERAKGNILERFSAQQFPDLHSELNLSSLELGDSALYFCASSETRGLAGGRDTQYFGPGTRLTVL.